This TCR beta chain is from a study of T cell responses to AZD1222 COVID-19 vaccine. Study outcomes and limitations: Of spike-specific TCRs, nearly half reportedly target regions left unmutated in variants. Females made up more of the donors, who were largely white British, and clonal diversity may have come out too low. Only five to seven AZD1222 recipients tested seropositive at baseline. Elevations in Spike-specific TCR breadth and depth followed administration of two AZD1222 doses.

Using immunoSEQ multiplex PCR, the repertoire was profiled, and TCRdb retains in-frame clones only, with some absent. This table holds over 130,000 clones, 92% found once. As to this clone: Its antigen remains unidentified.

J was trimmed by 4 bases and V by 2 bases; bases with no gene match: 11. The germline V gene has CDR1 SGHRS and CDR2 YFSETQ. This CDR3 has 17 amino acids. This TCR was recovered from an adult who received the AZD1222 COVID-19 vaccine. J is TRBJ1-4 and V is TRBV5-1; TRBD1 matches 7 bases. Sequences were derived from peripheral blood, sampled 28 days after the second AZD1222 dose. The CDR3, as DNA: TGCGCCAGCAGCTTCGGGTTTCAGGGGACAGTTAATGAAAAACTGTTTTTT. Its translation is CASSFGFQGTVNEKLFF.